This paragraph reports one TCR beta chain. It has no known antigen specificity. Base qualities are not provided; no much larger clone lies one nucleotide away. Whole blood was collected in K2EDTA tubes by collaborating institutions according to the institutions' own protocols. Collaborator samples were shipped for TCRbeta analysis as frozen whole blood, isolated PBMCs, or DNA extracted from either sample type. The sample comes from a study of blood T cell repertoires in COVID-19 (dated by TCRdb to 2020 to 2022). With regard to the full study: Collaborator samples came from the United States, Italy and Spain and covered acute and convalescent phases of COVID-19. The prospective study material was composed of cDNA or gDNA derived from T cells, B-cell-depleted T cells, or PBMCs. A freely available public database, intended as a resource for researchers studying the immune response to SARS-CoV-2, is where the repertoires were released. Sample metadata almost always included a de-identified subject ID, COVID-19 status, age in years and sex. Samples came from the ongoing ImmuneRACE study (first 160 participants) plus 1,254 subjects from 6 global collaborators. Subjects who had been exposed to COVID-19, were actively infected with it, or had recovered from it provided the deeply sampled blood TCRbeta repertoires that made up the dataset. Where available, HLA class I and class II types were taken from metadata supplied by the sample provider and were not determined by assay-based typing.

The immunoSEQ Assay, a bias-controlled multiplex PCR, was used to amplify TCRbeta CDR3 regions from genomic DNA. The study's own analysis went as follows. The number of nucleated cells in each sample was estimated from the amplification of reference gene primers within the assay. Sequence reads were collapsed and filtered to measure the absolute abundance of every unique TCRbeta CDR3 rearrangement. For each sample, productive Simpson clonality was calculated by taking the square root of Simpson's diversity index across productive rearrangements. TCRdb stores this immuneACCESS table with in-frame sequences only. Part of the clones is absent; in the studies checked, under half of the shortfall reflects unresolved V genes, and no reason is known for the rest. V, J and clone size are taken as reported in that table, and D and trimming were inferred from the DNA itself. This sample lists around 110,000 clones; about three quarters were detected once. The ten largest make up approximately 4.5% of the sample.

CDR3 length: 16 amino acids, cysteine to phenylalanine. Only the CDR3 DNA is retained, 48 bases long and in frame from the first base. Trimming takes 0 bases off V and 6 bases off J; junction bases not matched to a gene: 6. In the germline V gene (reference sequence), CDR1 corresponds to LNHNV and CDR2 to YYDKDF. Summary of the overall study and its limitations: Clinical and demographic metadata were provided uncurated, with the amount varying by source and participant.

The sequenced sample was peripheral blood. The sequence was collected from a man in his 70s with acute or convalescent COVID-19. The V and J segments used are TRBV15 and TRBJ1-4, with 8 bases in between that match TRBD1. The CDR3: CATSRDPGQGDEKLFF. Read as DNA, the sequence is TGTGCCACCAGCAGAGATCCAGGACAGGGAGATGAAAAACTGTTTTTT.